The 31 T cell receptor beta chains in this list originate from one sample, sequenced in a study of T cells in tuberculosis. Sequencing used immunoSEQ multiplex PCR; TCRdb keeps in-frame clones, though not all of them. The table shows roughly 34,000 clones, with 85% to 95% occurring only once. The sample comprised PBMCs. These receptors were collected from a donor aged 10-35 years with latent tuberculosis or without tuberculosis infection. Some clones in this sample may be carry-over from other donors' samples.

This clone appeared a single time. The chain has TRBV10-3 and TRBJ2-7; 13 bases map to TRBD2. This CDR3 comprises 15 residues. CDR1 and CDR2 (germline): ENHRY, SYGVKD. V lost 10 bases and J lost 7; bases outside the gene matches: 13. The CDR3 is CATLEGLAGAREQYF. CDR3 bases: TGTGCCACCCTGGAAGGACTAGCGGGAGCTCGGGAGCAGTACTTC.

V gene TRBV20-1 combines with J gene TRBJ2-1; TRBD2 is a possible D gene (6 bases). Trimming shortened V by 6 bases and J by 10 bases, and 13 bases separated the two germline ends. The CDR3 loop spans 11 amino acids. CDR1 and CDR2 (germline): DFQATT, SNEGSKA (reference sequence). The CDR3 sequence: CSAGGTREQFF. The DNA for the CDR3 is TGCAGTGCGGGCGGGACGAGAGAGCAGTTCTTC.

The J gene is TRBJ2-3, the V gene TRBV7-8; 8 bases are shared with TRBD2. Germline V gene sequence: CDR1 SGHVS, CDR2 FQNEAQ. V lost 5 bases, J lost 3 bases, and 13 bases stayed unmatched. The length of the CDR3 is 17 residues. The DNA of the CDR3 is TGTGCCAGCAGCCCCCTGGGAAGCGGGAGCGGAACAGATACGCAGTATTTT. Amino acids: CASSPLGSGSGTDTQYF.

The V gene is TRBV4-1, the J gene TRBJ2-7, with TRBD1 as a possible D gene (5 bases). V lost 0 bases, J lost 4 bases, and 7 bases lay in between. Germline loops: CDR1 MGHRA, CDR2 YSYEKL. The CDR3 covers 13 residues. The CDR3 sequence: CASSQDRGYEQYF. The CDR3 nucleotides are TGCGCCAGCAGCCAAGATAGGGGATACGAGCAGTACTTC.

This clone was counted a few times. The chain uses TRBV11-2 and TRBJ2-2; TRBD1 is a possible D gene (6 bases). The V gene's germline CDR1 is SGHAT and CDR2 FQNNGV. The V end was cut by 1 base, the J end by 6 bases, with 12 bases between. The length of the CDR3 is 15 residues. CDR3 sequence reads: CASSLVQGFAGELFF. The CDR3 DNA follows: TGTGCCAGCAGCTTAGTACAGGGTTTCGCCGGGGAGCTGTTTTTT.

The chain combines TRBV27 with TRBJ1-2; perhaps TRBD1 as D (6 bases). The ends were cut back, 5 bases at V and 3 bases at J, with 22 bases in the middle. The CDR3 has 17 amino acids. Germline loops: CDR1 MNHEY, CDR2 SMNVEV (reference sequence). CDR3: CASSPYPTLDSHYGYTF. CDR3 DNA: TGTGCCAGCAGTCCCTACCCAACCCTGGACAGTCACTATGGCTACACCTTC.

This clone was detected once. The chain has TRBV4-2 and TRBJ1-6; maybe TRBD1 (5 bases). V was trimmed by 8 bases and J by 8 bases, leaving 19 bases between them. The germline CDR1 and CDR2 sequences are LGHNA and YNFKEQ. The CDR3 totals 15 residues. The CDR3, as DNA: TGTGCCAGCGGGCGGATGGGCGACAGCTATTCACCCCTCCACTTT. It is translated as CASGRMGDSYSPLHF.

This chain connects TRBV19 to TRBJ2-5; the D is unclear. Germline lookup yields CDR1 LNHDA and CDR2 SQIVND (reference sequence). The CDR3 length is 11 residues. The V and J ends lost 4 bases and 5 bases respectively, with 5 bases between them. The chain's CDR3 is CASSTRETQYF. CDR3 nucleotide sequence: TGTGCCAGTAGTACCCGTGAGACCCAGTACTTC.

The CDR3: CASSTRTGANVLTF. The CDR3 DNA follows: TGTGCCAGCAGTACCCGGACAGGGGCCAACGTCCTGACTTTC. The J gene is TRBJ2-6, the V gene TRBV27; D possibly corresponds to TRBD1 (5 bases). V lost 5 bases to trimming and J lost 4 bases, with 9 bases between them. The germline CDR1 and CDR2 sequences are MNHEY and SMNVEV (reference sequence). The CDR3 contains 14 residues.

This chain links TRBV10-3 with TRBJ1-2; tentative D call: TRBD1 (5 bases). V was pared by 0 bases and J by 3 bases, with 5 bases between. CDR1 ENHRY and CDR2 SYGVKD come from the germline V gene. This CDR3 spans 13 amino acids. CDR3: CAISESGDYGYTF. The CDR3 DNA follows: TGTGCCATCAGTGAGTCAGGGGACTATGGCTACACCTTC.

The chain recombines TRBV5-4 with TRBJ1-5; 8 positions agree with TRBD1. Germline V gene sequence: CDR1 SGHNT, CDR2 YYREEE (reference sequence). This CDR3 spans 16 amino acids. The V gene end was trimmed by 5 bases and the J gene end by 5 bases; junction bases not matched to a gene: 12. CDR3 in DNA: TGTGCCAGCAGGAAAGCCCGGACAGGGAGGGATCAGCCCCAGCATTTT. As protein: CASRKARTGRDQPQHF.

The genes are TRBV2 and TRBJ1-5, with 9 bases fitting TRBD1. The length of the CDR3 is 15 residues. The V gene's germline CDR1 is SNHLY and CDR2 FYNNEI. Losses at the gene ends were 6 bases for V and 4 bases for J; bases not matched to a gene: 7. The CDR3 sequence: CASSGPGTGNQPQHF. CDR3 bases: TGTGCCAGCAGCGGTCCCGGGACAGGGAATCAGCCCCAGCATTTT. Complete variable domain (other parts from reference TRBV2 and TRBJ1-5): EPEVTQTPSHQVTQMGQEVILRCVPISNHLYFYWYRQILGQKVEFLVSFYNNEISEKSEIFDDQFSVERPDGSNFTLKIRSTKLEDSAMYFCASSGPGTGNQPQHFGDGTRLSIL.

V gene TRBV29-1 combines with J gene TRBJ2-7; possible D gene TRBD1, 6 bases. The CDR3 contains 14 residues. The germline CDR1 and CDR2 sequences are SQVTM and ANQGSEA. V was cut by 4 bases and J by 1 base, with 14 bases left in between. The CDR3: CSVGDTRFSYEQYF. The DNA for the CDR3 is TGCAGCGTTGGGGACACCCGCTTTTCCTACGAGCAGTACTTC.

The chain has TRBV7-9 and TRBJ1-5; D is possibly TRBD1 (5 bases). This CDR3 region has 15 residues. The V gene lost 5 bases and the J gene lost 0 bases, with 11 bases spanning the gap. Germline V gives CDR1 SEHNR, CDR2 FQNEAQ (reference sequence). Written as DNA, the CDR3 is TGTGCCAGCAGCGGCAGGGATTATAGCAATCAGCCCCAGCATTTT. It is translated as CASSGRDYSNQPQHF.

V gene TRBV13 combines with J gene TRBJ1-2; D unclear. Germline CDR1 is PRHDT and CDR2 is FYEKMQ (reference sequence). V was shortened by 5 bases and J by 8 bases, with 18 bases between the two germline ends. The CDR3 runs 14 residues. The CDR3, as DNA: TGTGCCAGCAGCATGATCGTCCCTATCGGGGGCTACACCTTC. As protein: CASSMIVPIGGYTF. Variable domain in full (rest from reference TRBV13 and TRBJ1-2): AAGVIQSPRHLIKEKRETATLKCYPIPRHDTVYWYQQGPGQDPQFLISFYEKMQSDKGSIPDRFSAQQFSDYHSELNMSSLELGDSALYFCASSMIVPIGGYTFGSGTRLTVV.

The rearrangement joins TRBV28 to TRBJ1-2, with 8 bases identical to TRBD1. Per germline, CDR1 MDHEN and CDR2 SYDVKM. The CDR3 length is 16 residues. Trimming took 7 bases from V and 8 from J; bases not matched to a gene: 18. Written as DNA, the CDR3 is TGTGCCAGCAACTCAGGCCGATTGGGACAGGATGGAGGCTACACCTTC. It encodes CASNSGRLGQDGGYTF.

V usage is TRBV2 and J usage is TRBJ1-5; perhaps TRBD1 as D (5 bases). Trimming cost V 6 bases and J 3 bases, with 12 bases left between them. The germline V gene has CDR1 SNHLY and CDR2 FYNNEI. CDR3 size: 14 residues. CDR3 region: CASRDDRNNQPQHF. The DNA for the CDR3 is TGTGCCAGCAGGGACGACAGAAACAATCAGCCCCAGCATTTT.

The J gene is TRBJ2-5, the V gene TRBV6-1, with TRBD1 matching over 7 bases. V lost 0 bases and J lost 5; bases outside the gene matches: 9. The CDR3 extends over 16 amino acids. Germline CDR1 is MNHNS and CDR2 is SASEGT. CDR3: CASSEALSGGQETQYF. The CDR3 DNA sequence: TGTGCCAGCAGTGAAGCGCTTTCAGGGGGACAGGAGACCCAGTACTTC.

V is TRBV2 and J is TRBJ2-7; D is uncertain. This CDR3 has 14 residues. V was trimmed by 3 bases and J by 5 bases, leaving 14 bases between them. The germline V gene has CDR1 SNHLY and CDR2 FYNNEI. CDR3 loop: CASSDPRFSNEQYF. CDR3 DNA sequence: TGTGCCAGCAGTGATCCCCGGTTCTCAAACGAGCAGTACTTC. Combining the CDR3 with reference TRBV2 and TRBJ2-7 gives the whole variable domain EPEVTQTPSHQVTQMGQEVILRCVPISNHLYFYWYRQILGQKVEFLVSFYNNEISEKSEIFDDQFSVERPDGSNFTLKIRSTKLEDSAMYFCASSDPRFSNEQYFGPGTRLTVT.

V is TRBV5-1 and J is TRBJ2-1; 8 bases are shared with TRBD2. The CDR3 covers 16 residues. Unmatched junction bases numbered 17, after V lost 6 bases and J lost 9 bases. The germline gives CDR1 SGHRS, CDR2 YFSETQ. CDR3 loop: CASNPARGGLGSEQFF. The CDR3 DNA reads TGCGCCAGCAACCCGGCACGGGGGGGCCTCGGTAGTGAGCAGTTCTTC.

The gene calls are TRBV10-3 and TRBJ2-7, with a weak D call TRBD1 (6 bases). Germline loops: CDR1 ENHRY, CDR2 SYGVKD. The V end lost 1 base, the J end lost 2 bases, and 12 bases lay between the germline ends. The CDR3 is made up of 15 amino acids. The CDR3 spells CAISEYVGAAYEQYF. In DNA form, the CDR3 reads TGTGCCATCAGTGAGTATGTGGGGGCGGCCTACGAGCAGTACTTC.

This clone was seen only once. The chain joins TRBV20-1 to TRBJ2-1; D may be TRBD1 (6 bases). The CDR3 consists of 11 residues. The V end lost 2 bases, the J end lost 10 bases, and 9 bases lay between the germline ends. Germline CDR1 is DFQATT and CDR2 is SNEGSKA (reference sequence). The CDR3 is CSARIGQEQFF. CDR3 nucleotide sequence: TGCAGTGCTAGAATCGGACAGGAGCAGTTCTTC.

The chain employs TRBV6-4 and TRBJ2-7; D perhaps matches TRBD2 (6 bases). The ends were cut back, 3 bases at V and 1 base at J, with 22 bases in the middle. CDR1 is MRHNA, CDR2 SNTAGT, per germline. This CDR3 comprises 18 residues. The CDR3 bases are TGTGCCAGCAGTGATTCCCTTCGTGGGGGGTGCGCATCCTACGAGCAGTACTTC. Amino acids: CASSDSLRGGCASYEQYF.

The J gene is TRBJ1-6, the V gene TRBV6-1; D may be TRBD1 (5 bases). Germline values: CDR1 MNHNS, CDR2 SASEGT. Trimming took 3 bases from V and 11 from J, leaving 14 bases between them. The CDR3 is 14 amino acids. The CDR3: CASSERQLVTPLHF. In DNA, the CDR3 is TGTGCCAGCAGTGAGCGACAGCTTGTGACACCCCTCCACTTT.

This clone has a handful of counts. In nucleotides, the CDR3 is TGTGCCAGCAGCACCGGGACTAGTGGCACCGGGGAGCTGTTTTTT. Protein: CASSTGTSGTGELFF. The chain links TRBV7-6 to TRBJ2-2, with 8 bases fitting TRBD2. This CDR3 is 15 amino acids long. Trimming cost V 5 bases and J 4 bases; bases outside gene matches: 6. Looked up from germline, CDR1 is SGHVS and CDR2 is FNYEAQ.

The genes are TRBV5-1 and TRBJ2-7, with D perhaps matching TRBD2 (5 bases). Between the trimmed V and J ends, which lost 4 bases and 0 bases, there was a span of 17 bases. From germline, CDR1 is SGHRS and CDR2 YFSETQ. This CDR3 is built from 16 residues. CDR3 amino acids: CASSLVGGLSSYEQYF. The CDR3 region has the DNA TGCGCCAGCAGCCTTGTCGGCGGGCTCAGCTCCTACGAGCAGTACTTC.

The chain employs TRBV6-1 and TRBJ1-3; possible D gene TRBD1, 6 bases. There are 15 residues in the CDR3. The germline gives CDR1 MNHNS, CDR2 SASEGT. The V and J ends lost 5 bases and 4 bases respectively, with 15 bases between them. The CDR3 DNA follows: TGTGCCAGCAGTCCCACAGGGCCTGTAGGAAACACCATATATTTT. Amino acids: CASSPTGPVGNTIYF.

The chain carries TRBV7-9 and TRBJ1-2; D gene ambiguous. CDR3 size: 12 residues. V gave up 1 base and J gave up 7 bases, with 7 bases separating them. Looked up from germline, CDR1 is SEHNR and CDR2 is FQNEAQ (reference sequence). CDR3 region: CASSLGPRGYTF. The CDR3 bases are TGTGCCAGCAGCTTAGGTCCCCGTGGCTACACCTTC.

The chain has TRBV5-4 and TRBJ2-7; D remains unclear. V was trimmed by 4 bases and J by 0 bases, leaving 11 bases between them. Germline lookup yields CDR1 SGHNT and CDR2 YYREEE (reference sequence). The CDR3 runs to 14 residues. For the CDR3, the DNA is TGTGCCAGCAGCGAAAAGTCGAGCTCCTACGAGCAGTACTTC. It translates to CASSEKSSSYEQYF.

This clone was counted between two and nine times. This chain connects TRBV2 to TRBJ2-3; D might be TRBD2 (5 bases). The CDR3 consists of 14 residues. The V end was cut by 0 bases, the J end by 4 bases, with 8 bases between. Germline CDR1 is SNHLY and CDR2 is FYNNEI. CDR3 protein: CASSEARGPDTQYF. CDR3 DNA sequence: TGTGCCAGCAGTGAAGCTCGAGGGCCAGATACGCAGTATTTT. Supplemented by reference TRBV2 and TRBJ2-3, the full variable domain reads EPEVTQTPSHQVTQMGQEVILRCVPISNHLYFYWYRQILGQKVEFLVSFYNNEISEKSEIFDDQFSVERPDGSNFTLKIRSTKLEDSAMYFCASSEARGPDTQYFGPGTRLTVL.

The chain has TRBV4-1 and TRBJ2-7; 7 bases match TRBD2. The CDR3 spans 15 residues. The V gene end was trimmed by 1 base and the J gene end by 2 bases; junction bases not matched to a gene: 5. CDR1 is MGHRA and CDR2 is YSYEKL in the germline V gene. The CDR3, as DNA: TGCGCCAGCAGCCAAGGTGAGGGAGGGCCCTACGAGCAGTACTTC. Its translation: CASSQGEGGPYEQYF.